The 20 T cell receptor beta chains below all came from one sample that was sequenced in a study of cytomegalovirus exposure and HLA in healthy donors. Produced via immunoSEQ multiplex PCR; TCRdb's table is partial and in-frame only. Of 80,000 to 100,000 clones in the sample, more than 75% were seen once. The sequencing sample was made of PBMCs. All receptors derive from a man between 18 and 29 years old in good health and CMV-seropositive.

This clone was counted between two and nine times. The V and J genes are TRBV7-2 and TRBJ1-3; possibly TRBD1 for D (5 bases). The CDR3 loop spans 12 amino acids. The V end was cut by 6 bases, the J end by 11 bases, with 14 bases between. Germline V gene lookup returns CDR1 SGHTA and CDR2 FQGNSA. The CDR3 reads CASRDTGSAIYF. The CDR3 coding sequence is TGTGCCAGCAGAGATACAGGCTCGGCCATATATTTT.

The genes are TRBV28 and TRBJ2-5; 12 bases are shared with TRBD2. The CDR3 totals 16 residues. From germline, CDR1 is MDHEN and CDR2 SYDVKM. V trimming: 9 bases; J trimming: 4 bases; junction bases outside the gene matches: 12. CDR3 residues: CASSRGLAGPRETQYF. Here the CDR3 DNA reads TGTGCCAGTTCCAGGGGACTAGCGGGTCCGAGAGAGACCCAGTACTTC.

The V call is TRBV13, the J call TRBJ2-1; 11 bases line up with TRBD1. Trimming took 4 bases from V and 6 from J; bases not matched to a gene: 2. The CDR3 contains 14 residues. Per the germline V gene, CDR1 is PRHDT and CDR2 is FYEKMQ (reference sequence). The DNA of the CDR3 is TGTGCCAGCAGCTCCGGGACAGGGGGCAATGAGCAGTTCTTC. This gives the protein CASSSGTGGNEQFF.

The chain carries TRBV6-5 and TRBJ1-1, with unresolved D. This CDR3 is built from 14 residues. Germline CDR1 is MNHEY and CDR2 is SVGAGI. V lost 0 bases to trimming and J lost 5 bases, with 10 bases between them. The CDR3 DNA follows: TGTGCCAGCAGTTACTCGATGGGCCTTACTGAAGCTTTCTTT. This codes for CASSYSMGLTEAFF.

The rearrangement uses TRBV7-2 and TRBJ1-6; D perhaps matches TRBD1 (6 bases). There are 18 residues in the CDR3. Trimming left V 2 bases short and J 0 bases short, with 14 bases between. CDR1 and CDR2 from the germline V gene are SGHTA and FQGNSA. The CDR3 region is CASSLRQAGVSYNSPLHF. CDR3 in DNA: TGTGCCAGCAGCTTACGACAGGCCGGTGTCTCCTATAATTCACCCCTCCACTTT.

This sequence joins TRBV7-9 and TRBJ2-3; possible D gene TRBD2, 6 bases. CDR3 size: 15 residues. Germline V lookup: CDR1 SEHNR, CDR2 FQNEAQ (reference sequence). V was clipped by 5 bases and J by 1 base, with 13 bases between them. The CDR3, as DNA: TGTGCCAGCAGCAACCGGGAGATTCGCACAGATACGCAGTATTTT. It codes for CASSNREIRTDTQYF. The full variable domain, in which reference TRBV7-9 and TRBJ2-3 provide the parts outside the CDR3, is DTGVSQNPRHKITKRGQNVTFRCDPISEHNRLYWYRQTLGQGPEFLTYFQNEAQLEKSRLLSDRFSAERPKGSFSTLEIQRTEQGDSAMYLCASSNREIRTDTQYFGPGTRLTVL.

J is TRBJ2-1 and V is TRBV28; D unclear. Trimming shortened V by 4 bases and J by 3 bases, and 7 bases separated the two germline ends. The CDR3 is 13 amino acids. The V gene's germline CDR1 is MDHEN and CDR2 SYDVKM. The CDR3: CASSSPLYNEQFF. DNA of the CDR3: TGTGCCAGCAGTTCCCCCCTCTACAATGAGCAGTTCTTC.

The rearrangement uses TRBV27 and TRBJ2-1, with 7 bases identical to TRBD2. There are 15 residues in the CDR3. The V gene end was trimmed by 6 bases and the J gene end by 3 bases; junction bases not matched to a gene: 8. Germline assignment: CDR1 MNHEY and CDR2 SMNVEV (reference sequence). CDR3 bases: TGTGCCAGCAGCCTTTCGGGGGGAATCTACAATGAGCAGTTCTTC. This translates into CASSLSGGIYNEQFF.

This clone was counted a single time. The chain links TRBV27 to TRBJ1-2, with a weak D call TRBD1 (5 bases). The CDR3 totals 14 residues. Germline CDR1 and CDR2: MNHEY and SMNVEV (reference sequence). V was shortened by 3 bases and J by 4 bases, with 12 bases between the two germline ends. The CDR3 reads CASSFSQGTYGYTF. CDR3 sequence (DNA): TGTGCCAGCAGTTTTAGCCAGGGAACCTATGGCTACACCTTC.

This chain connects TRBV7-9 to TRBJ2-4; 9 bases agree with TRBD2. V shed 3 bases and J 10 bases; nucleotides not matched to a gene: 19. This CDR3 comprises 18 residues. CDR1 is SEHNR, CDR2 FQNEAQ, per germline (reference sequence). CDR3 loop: CASSFRPRTSAQGEIQYF. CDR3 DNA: TGTGCCAGCAGCTTCCGACCAAGGACTAGCGCACAAGGGGAGATTCAGTACTTC.

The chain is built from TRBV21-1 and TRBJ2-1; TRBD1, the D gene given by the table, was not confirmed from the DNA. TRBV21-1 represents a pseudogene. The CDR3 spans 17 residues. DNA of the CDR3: TGTGCCAGCAGCTTTTCCCCCGGGACAGGGGCCCCATATGAGCAGTTCTTC. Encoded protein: CASSFSPGTGAPYEQFF.

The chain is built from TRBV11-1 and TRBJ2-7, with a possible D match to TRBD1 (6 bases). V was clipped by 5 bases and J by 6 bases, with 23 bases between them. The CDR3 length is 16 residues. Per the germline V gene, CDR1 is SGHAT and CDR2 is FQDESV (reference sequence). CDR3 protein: CASSKAQGPFNGEQYF. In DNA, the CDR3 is TGTGCCAGCAGCAAGGCACAGGGACCGTTCAACGGCGAGCAGTACTTC.

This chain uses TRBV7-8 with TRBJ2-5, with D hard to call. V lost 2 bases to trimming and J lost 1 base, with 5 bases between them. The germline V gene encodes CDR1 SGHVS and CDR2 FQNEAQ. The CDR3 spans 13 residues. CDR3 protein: CASSLRFQETQYF. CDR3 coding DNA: TGTGCCAGCAGCTTACGGTTCCAAGAGACCCAGTACTTC.

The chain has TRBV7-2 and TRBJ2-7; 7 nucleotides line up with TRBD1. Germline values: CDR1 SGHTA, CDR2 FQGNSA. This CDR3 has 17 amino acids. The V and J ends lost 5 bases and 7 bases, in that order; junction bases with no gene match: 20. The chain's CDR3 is CASSGGQFLSLVLEQYF. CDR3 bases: TGTGCCAGCAGCGGGGGACAGTTCCTTTCTTTGGTGTTAGAGCAGTACTTC.

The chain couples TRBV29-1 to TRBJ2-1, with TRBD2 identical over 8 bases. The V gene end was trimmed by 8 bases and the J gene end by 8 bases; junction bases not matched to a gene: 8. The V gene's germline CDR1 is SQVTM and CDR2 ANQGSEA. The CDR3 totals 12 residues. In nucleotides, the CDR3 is TGCAGCCTTCGGACTAGCAGCTATGAGCAGTTCTTC. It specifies CSLRTSSYEQFF.

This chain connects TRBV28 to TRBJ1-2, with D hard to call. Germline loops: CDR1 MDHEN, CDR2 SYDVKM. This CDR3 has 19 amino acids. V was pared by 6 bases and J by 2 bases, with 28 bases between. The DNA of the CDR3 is TGTGCCAGCAGCCCGTTTCCGGCAGGCTCAAAAGTACGAAACTATGGCTACACCTTC. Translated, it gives CASSPFPAGSKVRNYGYTF.

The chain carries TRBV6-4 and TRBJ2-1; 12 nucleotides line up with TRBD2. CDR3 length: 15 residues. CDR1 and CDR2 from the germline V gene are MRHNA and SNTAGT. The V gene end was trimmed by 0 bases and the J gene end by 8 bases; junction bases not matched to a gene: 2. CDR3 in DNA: TGTGCCAGCAGTGACTCGACTAGCGGGGGTGATGAGCAGTTCTTC. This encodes CASSDSTSGGDEQFF.

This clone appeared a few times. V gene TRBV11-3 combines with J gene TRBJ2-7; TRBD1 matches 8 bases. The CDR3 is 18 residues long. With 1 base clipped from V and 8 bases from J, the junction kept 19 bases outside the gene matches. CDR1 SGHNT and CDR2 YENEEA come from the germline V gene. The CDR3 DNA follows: TGTGCCAGCAGCTTAGGTGGGTCTTCCGGGACAGGCTCCCGAAAGCAGTACTTC. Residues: CASSLGGSSGTGSRKQYF.

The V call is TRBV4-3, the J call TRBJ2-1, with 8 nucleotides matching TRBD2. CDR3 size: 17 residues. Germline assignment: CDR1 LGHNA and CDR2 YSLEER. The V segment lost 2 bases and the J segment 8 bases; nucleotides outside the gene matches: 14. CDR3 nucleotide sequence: TGCGCCAGCAGCCAACGTCGTACCTTCGGGAGGGCCGATGAGCAGTTCTTC. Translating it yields CASSQRRTFGRADEQFF.

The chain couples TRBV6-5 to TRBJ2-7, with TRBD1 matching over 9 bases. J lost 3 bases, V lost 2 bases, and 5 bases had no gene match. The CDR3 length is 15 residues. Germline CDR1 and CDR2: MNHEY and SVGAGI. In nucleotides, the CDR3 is TGTGCCAGCAGTTACAATGACAGGGGGTTCTACGAGCAGTACTTC. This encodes CASSYNDRGFYEQYF.